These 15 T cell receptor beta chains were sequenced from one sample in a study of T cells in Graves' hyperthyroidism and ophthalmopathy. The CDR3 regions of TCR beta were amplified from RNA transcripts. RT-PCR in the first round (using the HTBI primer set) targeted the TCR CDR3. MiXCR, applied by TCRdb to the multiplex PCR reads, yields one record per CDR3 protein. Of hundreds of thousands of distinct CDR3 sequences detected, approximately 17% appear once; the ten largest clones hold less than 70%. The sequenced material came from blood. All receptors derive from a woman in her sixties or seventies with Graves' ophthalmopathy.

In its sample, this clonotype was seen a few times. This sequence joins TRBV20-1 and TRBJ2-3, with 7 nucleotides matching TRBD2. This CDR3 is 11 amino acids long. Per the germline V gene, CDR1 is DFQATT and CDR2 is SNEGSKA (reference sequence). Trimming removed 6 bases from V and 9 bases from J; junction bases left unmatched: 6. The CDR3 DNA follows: TGCAGTGCAGCACTAGCGCCGACGCAGTATTTT. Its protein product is CSAALAPTQYF.

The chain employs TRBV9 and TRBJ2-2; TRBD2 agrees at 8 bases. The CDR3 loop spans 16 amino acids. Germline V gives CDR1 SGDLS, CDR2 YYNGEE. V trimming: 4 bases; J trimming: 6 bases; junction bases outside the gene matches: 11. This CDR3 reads CASSPPGGAGAGELFF. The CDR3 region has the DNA TGTGCCAGCAGCCCCCCGGGGGGAGCGGGAGCCGGGGAGCTGTTTTTT. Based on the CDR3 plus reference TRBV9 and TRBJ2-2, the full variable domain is DSGVTQTPKHLITATGQRVTLRCSPRSGDLSVYWYQQSLDQGLQFLIQYYNGEERAKGNILERFSAQQFPDLHSELNLSSLELGDSALYFCASSPPGGAGAGELFFGEGSRLTVL.

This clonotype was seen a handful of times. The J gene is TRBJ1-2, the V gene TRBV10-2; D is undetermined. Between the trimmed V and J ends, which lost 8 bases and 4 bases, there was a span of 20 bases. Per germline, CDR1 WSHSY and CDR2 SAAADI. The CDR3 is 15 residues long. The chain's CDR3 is CASQGPDPRLYGYTF. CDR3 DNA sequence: TGCGCCAGCCAAGGGCCAGACCCGAGACTCTATGGCTACACCTTC.

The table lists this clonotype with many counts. DNA of the CDR3: TGCAGTGCTGAGGTGTCGGGAGGGGCCCGAAGTTACTCCTACAATGAGCAGTTCTTC. Protein: CSAEVSGGARSYSYNEQFF. The V call is TRBV20-1, the J call TRBJ2-1, with TRBD2 identical over 8 bases. V lost 5 bases to trimming and J lost 0 bases; unmatched junction nucleotides: 18. CDR1 is DFQATT, CDR2 SNEGSKA, per germline (reference sequence). CDR3 length: 19 residues.

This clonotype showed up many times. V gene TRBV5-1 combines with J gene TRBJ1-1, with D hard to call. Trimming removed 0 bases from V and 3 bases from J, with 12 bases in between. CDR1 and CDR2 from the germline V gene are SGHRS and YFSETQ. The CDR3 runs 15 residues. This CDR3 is CASSLAPGLDTEAFF. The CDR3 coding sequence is TGCGCCAGCAGCTTGGCCCCGGGTTTGGACACTGAAGCTTTCTTT.

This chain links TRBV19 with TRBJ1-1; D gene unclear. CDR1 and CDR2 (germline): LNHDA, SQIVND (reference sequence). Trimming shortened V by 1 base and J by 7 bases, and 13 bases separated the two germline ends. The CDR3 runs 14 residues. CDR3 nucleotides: TGTGCCAGTAGTATAGTTGGCAGCTCTTATGAAGCTTTCTTT. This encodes CASSIVGSSYEAFF. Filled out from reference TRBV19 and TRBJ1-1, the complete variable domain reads DGGITQSPKYLFRKEGQNVTLSCEQNLNHDAMYWYRQDPGQGLRLIYYSQIVNDFQKGDIAEGYSVSREKKESFPLTVTSAQKNPTAFYLCASSIVGSSYEAFFGQGTRLTVV.

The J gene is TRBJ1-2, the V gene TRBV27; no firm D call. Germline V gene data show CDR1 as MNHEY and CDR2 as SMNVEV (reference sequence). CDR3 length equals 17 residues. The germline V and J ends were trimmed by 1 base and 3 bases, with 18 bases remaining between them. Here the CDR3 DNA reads TGTGCCAGCAGTTTATTTGCCGTCGGGAGGGCGGACTATGGCTACACCTTC. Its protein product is CASSLFAVGRADYGYTF.

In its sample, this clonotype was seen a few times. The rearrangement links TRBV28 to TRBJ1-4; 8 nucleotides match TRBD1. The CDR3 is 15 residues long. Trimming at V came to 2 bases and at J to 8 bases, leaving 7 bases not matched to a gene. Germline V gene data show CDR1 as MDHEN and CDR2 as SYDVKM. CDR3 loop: CASSLPGGMREKLFF. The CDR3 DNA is TGTGCCAGCAGTTTACCAGGGGGCATGAGGGAAAAACTGTTTTTT. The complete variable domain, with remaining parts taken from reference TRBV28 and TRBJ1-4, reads DVKVTQSSRYLVKRTGEKVFLECVQDMDHENMFWYRQDPGLGLRLIYFSYDVKMKEKGDIPEGYSVSREKKERFSLILESASTNQTSMYLCASSLPGGMREKLFFGSGTQLSVL.

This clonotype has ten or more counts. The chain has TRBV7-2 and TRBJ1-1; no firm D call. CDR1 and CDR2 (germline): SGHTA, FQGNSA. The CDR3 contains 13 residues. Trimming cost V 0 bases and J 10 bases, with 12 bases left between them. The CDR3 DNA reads TGTGCCAGCAGCTTAGCCGAGACCGGGCGAGCTTTCTTT. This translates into CASSLAETGRAFF.

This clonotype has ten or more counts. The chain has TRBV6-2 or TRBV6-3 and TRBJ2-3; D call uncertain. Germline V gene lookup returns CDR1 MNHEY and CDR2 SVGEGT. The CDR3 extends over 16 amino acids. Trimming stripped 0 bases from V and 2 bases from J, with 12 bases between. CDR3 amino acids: CASSYSIGSPTDTQYF. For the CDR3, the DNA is TGTGCCAGCAGTTACTCGATTGGATCCCCCACAGATACGCAGTATTTT.

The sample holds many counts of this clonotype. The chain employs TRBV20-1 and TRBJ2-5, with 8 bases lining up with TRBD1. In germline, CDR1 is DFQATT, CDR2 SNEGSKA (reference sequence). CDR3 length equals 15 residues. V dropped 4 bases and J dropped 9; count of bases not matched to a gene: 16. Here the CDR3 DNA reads TGCAGTGCTACCTCTAATCAGGGGGCCTTGGGTGCCCAGTACTTC. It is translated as CSATSNQGALGAQYF.

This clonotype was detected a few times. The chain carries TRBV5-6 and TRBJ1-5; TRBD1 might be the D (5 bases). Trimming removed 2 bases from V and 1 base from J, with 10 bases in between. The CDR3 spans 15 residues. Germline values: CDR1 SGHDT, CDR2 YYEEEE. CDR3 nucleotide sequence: TGTGCCAGCAGCTTCAGGGACGGCAGCAATCAGCCCCAGCATTTT. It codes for CASSFRDGSNQPQHF.

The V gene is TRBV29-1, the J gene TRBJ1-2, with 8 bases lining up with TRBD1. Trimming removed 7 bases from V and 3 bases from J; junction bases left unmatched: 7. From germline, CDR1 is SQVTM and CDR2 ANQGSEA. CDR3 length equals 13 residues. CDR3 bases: TGCAGCGCTGGCAGGGGACAGGACTATGGCTACACCTTC. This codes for CSAGRGQDYGYTF.

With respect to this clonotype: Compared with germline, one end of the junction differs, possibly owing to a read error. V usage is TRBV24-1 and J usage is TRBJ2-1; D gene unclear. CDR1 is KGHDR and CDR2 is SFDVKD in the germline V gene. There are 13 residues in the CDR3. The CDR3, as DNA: TGTGCCATCAGTGTGGCCGGGTTCAATGAGCAGTTCTTC. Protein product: CAISVAGFNEQFF.

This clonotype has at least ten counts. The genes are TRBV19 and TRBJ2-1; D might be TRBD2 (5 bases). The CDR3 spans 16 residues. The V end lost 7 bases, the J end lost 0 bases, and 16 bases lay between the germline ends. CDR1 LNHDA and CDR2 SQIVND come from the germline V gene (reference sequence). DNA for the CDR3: TGTGCCAGTAACGGAGGTTCCCACCTCTCCTACAATGAGCAGTTCTTC. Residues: CASNGGSHLSYNEQFF.